The rows below give T cell receptor beta chains drawn from one sample of a study of cytomegalovirus exposure and HLA in healthy donors. Clones were sequenced by immunoSEQ multiplex PCR, and TCRdb holds only the in-frame ones, with some missing. Of about 140,000 clones listed, nearly 80% were seen once; the top ten hold about 2.2%. The specimen was PBMCs. Source of these receptors: a man aged 25 to 45 in good health and CMV-seronegative. The CDR3 runs from the conserved cysteine through the conserved F or W. A D gene is named only where the DNA matches it firmly. Size tells how often a clone was seen (once, few, many) or the class of an expanded clone, and some rows leave it out.

d_call,clone_size,v_call,j_call,cdr3_aa,cdr3_nt
TRBD1,.,TRBV5-1,TRBJ1-2,CASSRDRGLYGYTF,TGCGCCAGCAGCCGGGACAGGGGGTTGTATGGCTACACCTTC
TRBD1,.,TRBV28,TRBJ1-1,CASRGQPNTEAFF,TGTGCCAGCAGGGGACAGCCGAACACTGAAGCTTTCTTT
.,.,TRBV27,TRBJ2-1,CAIGEEQFF,TGTGCCATTGGAGAGGAGCAGTTCTTC
.,once,TRBV21-1,TRBJ1-2,CASSKRRWDGGDSGF,TGTGCCAGCAGCAAACGGAGGTGGGACGGCGGGGACTCGGGCTTC
TRBD1,.,TRBV9,TRBJ2-1,CASSSFLVRDRYNEQFF,TGTGCCAGCAGTTCCTTTTTGGTCCGGGACAGATACAATGAGCAGTTCTTC
TRBD1,.,TRBV2,TRBJ1-5,CASSSRTGRAQPQHF,TGTGCCAGCAGTTCGAGGACAGGGCGTGCTCAGCCCCAGCATTTT
TRBD2,.,TRBV6-4,TRBJ2-3,CASAGTSVGTDTQYF,TGTGCCAGCGCCGGGACTAGCGTCGGCACAGATACGCAGTATTTT
TRBD1,.,TRBV5-1,TRBJ2-7,CASRLGAGGASYEQYF,TGCGCCAGCAGACTGGGGGCAGGGGGCGCTTCCTACGAGCAGTACTTC
.,.,TRBV18,TRBJ1-5,CASSPGQATSNQPQHF,TGTGCCAGCTCACCAGGGCAGGCCACTAGCAATCAGCCCCAGCATTTT
.,once,TRBV6-7,TRBJ1-1,CASSYSARNTEAFF,TGTGCCAGCAGTTACTCAGCAAGGAACACTGAAGCTTTCTTT
TRBD2,.,TRBV6-5,TRBJ2-7,CASSYSGGRGSYEQYF,TGTGCCAGCAGTTACTCAGGCGGGAGGGGCTCCTACGAGCAGTACTTC
TRBD1,.,TRBV2,TRBJ1-5,CASSGDSRNQPQHF,TGTGCCAGCAGCGGGGACAGCCGCAATCAGCCCCAGCATTTT
.,once,TRBV2,TRBJ2-5,CARRRNQETQYF,TGTGCCCGAAGGAGGAACCAAGAGACCCAGTACTTC
.,.,TRBV5-6,TRBJ1-2,CASSFGQITSYGYTF,TGTGCCAGCAGCTTCGGACAGATAACCTCTTATGGCTACACCTTC
TRBD2,.,TRBV7-9,TRBJ2-1,CASSLVGLAASYNEQFF,TGTGCCAGCAGCTTAGTGGGCCTAGCGGCCTCCTACAATGAGCAGTTCTTC
.,few,TRBV5-6,TRBJ2-4,CASSTQGAKNIQYF,TGTGCCAGCAGCACTCAGGGAGCCAAAAACATTCAGTACTTC
TRBD1,.,TRBV2,TRBJ2-7,CASSERTGVSYEQYF,TGTGCCAGCAGTGAACGGACAGGGGTTTCCTACGAGCAGTACTTC
.,.,TRBV28,TRBJ1-5,CASRLYSNQPQHF,TGTGCCAGCAGACTCTATAGCAATCAGCCCCAGCATTTT
.,.,TRBV6-5,TRBJ2-3,CASSPRGATDTQYF,TGTGCCAGCAGTCCCCGGGGGGCAACAGATACGCAGTATTTT
TRBD2,.,TRBV2,TRBJ2-3,CASSEMGLAGITDTQYF,TGTGCCAGCAGTGAAATGGGACTAGCGGGAATCACAGATACGCAGTATTTT
.,.,TRBV6-5,TRBJ1-2,CASSSTGQNYGYTF,TGTGCCAGCAGTTCAACGGGACAAAACTATGGCTACACCTTC
.,.,TRBV7-9,TRBJ2-2,CASSSPYGGTGELFF,TGTGCCAGCAGCTCCCCGTATGGCGGAACCGGGGAGCTGTTTTTT
.,few,TRBV15,TRBJ1-5,CATSRDGRAEQPQHF,TGTGCCACCAGCAGAGATGGGAGAGCAGAACAGCCCCAGCATTTT
.,.,TRBV5-6,TRBJ2-5,CASSLVDSLRETQYF,TGTGCCAGCAGCCTGGTGGACAGTCTTCGTGAGACCCAGTACTTC
.,.,TRBV5-1,TRBJ2-1,CASSLPSSYEQFF,TGCGCCAGCAGCTTGCCTAGCTCGTATGAGCAGTTCTTC
.,.,TRBV6-5,TRBJ2-7,CASRLTMPHYEQYF,TGTGCCAGCAGGTTGACAATGCCTCACTACGAGCAGTACTTC
TRBD1,.,TRBV6-5,TRBJ1-1,CASSSGQGHTEAFF,TGTGCCAGCAGTTCAGGACAGGGACACACTGAAGCTTTCTTT